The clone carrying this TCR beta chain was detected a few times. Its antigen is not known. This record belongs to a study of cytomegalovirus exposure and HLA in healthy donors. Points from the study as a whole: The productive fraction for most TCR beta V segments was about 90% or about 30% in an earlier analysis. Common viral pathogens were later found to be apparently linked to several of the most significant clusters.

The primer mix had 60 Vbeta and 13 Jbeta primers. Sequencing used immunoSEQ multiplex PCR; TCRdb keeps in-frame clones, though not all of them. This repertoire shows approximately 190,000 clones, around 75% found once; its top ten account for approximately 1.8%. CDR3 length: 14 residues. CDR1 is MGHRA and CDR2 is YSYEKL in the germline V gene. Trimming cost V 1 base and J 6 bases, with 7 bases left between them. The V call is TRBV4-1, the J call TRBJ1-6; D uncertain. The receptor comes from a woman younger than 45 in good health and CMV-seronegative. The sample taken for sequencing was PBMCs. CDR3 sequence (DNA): TGCGCCAGCAGCCAAGCAGAGGGTAATTCACCCCTCCACTTT. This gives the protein CASSQAEGNSPLHF.